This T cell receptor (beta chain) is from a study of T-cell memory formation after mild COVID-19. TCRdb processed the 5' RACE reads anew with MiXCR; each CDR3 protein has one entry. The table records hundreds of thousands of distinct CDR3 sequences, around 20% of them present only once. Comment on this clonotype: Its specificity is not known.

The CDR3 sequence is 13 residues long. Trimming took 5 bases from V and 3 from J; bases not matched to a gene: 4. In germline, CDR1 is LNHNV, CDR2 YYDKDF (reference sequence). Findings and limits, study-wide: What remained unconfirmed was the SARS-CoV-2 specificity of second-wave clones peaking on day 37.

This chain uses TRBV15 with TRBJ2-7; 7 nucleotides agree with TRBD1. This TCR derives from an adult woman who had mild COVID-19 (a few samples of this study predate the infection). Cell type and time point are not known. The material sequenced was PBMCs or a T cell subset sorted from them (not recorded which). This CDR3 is CATSFRDSYEQYF. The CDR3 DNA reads TGTGCCACCAGCTTCAGGGACAGCTACGAGCAGTACTTC.